The 11 T cell receptor beta chains in this list originate from one sample, sequenced in a study of CD8 T cells in ankylosing spondylitis. No antigen is known for these receptors. A single record per CDR3 protein comes from TCRdb applying MiXCR to the 5' RACE reads. The sample lists fewer than 550,000 distinct CDR3 sequences, roughly 5.2% occurring once. Study-wide results and limits: One TCR beta motif, made up of seven to nine highly homologous variants, appeared characteristic of ankylosing spondylitis blood.

Specimen: blood, either unsorted or a sorted T cell fraction (not recorded which). These receptors all stem from a male donor with ankylosing spondylitis.

This clonotype has ten or more counts. The gene calls are TRBV6-1 and TRBJ1-6, with D tentatively TRBD1 (5 bases). Germline lookup yields CDR1 MNHNS and CDR2 SASEGT. This CDR3 comprises 15 residues. The germline V and J ends were trimmed by 2 bases and 5 bases, with 10 bases remaining between them. The CDR3 sequence is CASSEIGTDNSPLHF. The CDR3 region has the DNA TGTGCCAGCAGTGAAATCGGGACCGATAATTCACCCCTCCACTTT.

The table lists this clonotype with a few counts. One junction end does not reproduce the germline sequence, and a read error may be involved. The genes are TRBV5-1 and TRBJ2-7; possible D gene TRBD1, 6 bases. The CDR3 contains 15 residues. Germline lookup yields CDR1 SGHRS and CDR2 YFSETQ. CDR3 residues: CTSSPLTGSGYEQYF. As DNA, the CDR3 is TGCACCAGCAGCCCACTAACAGGGTCGGGCTACGAGCAGTACTTC.

This clonotype was recorded many times. This chain joins TRBV3-1 and TRBJ1-1; 7 nucleotides align to TRBD1. The ends lost 2 bases at V and 4 bases at J; junction bases unmatched: 7. Germline assignment: CDR1 LGHDT and CDR2 YNNKEL (reference sequence). This CDR3 comprises 15 residues. The CDR3: CASSQPNRGSTEAFF. DNA of the CDR3: TGTGCCAGCAGCCAACCTAACAGGGGTAGCACTGAAGCTTTCTTT.

In this sample, this clonotype turned up a few times. The chain has TRBV15 and TRBJ1-3, with no clear D. The CDR3 contains 17 residues. V gave up 1 base and J gave up 0 bases, with 13 bases separating them. Per germline, CDR1 LNHNV and CDR2 YYDKDF (reference sequence). CDR3 in amino acids: CATSRVEGISSGNTIYF. Here the CDR3 DNA reads TGTGCCACCAGCAGAGTGGAAGGGATAAGCTCTGGAAACACCATATATTTT. The entire variable domain, with the rest obtained from reference TRBV15 and TRBJ1-3, is as follows: DAMVIQNPRYQVTQFGKPVTLSCSQTLNHNVMYWYQQKSSQAPKLLFHYYDKDFNNEADTPDNFQSRRPNTSFCFLDIRSPGLGDTAMYLCATSRVEGISSGNTIYFGEGSWLTVV.

This clonotype was observed a handful of times. V and J are TRBV12-3 or TRBV12-4 and TRBJ2-1, with TRBD2 as a possible D gene (5 bases). V lost 3 bases, J lost 2 bases, and 11 bases lay in between. CDR3 length equals 15 residues. The CDR3 DNA is TGTGCCAGCAGTTTGAGGGCGTTCACCTACAATGAGCAGTTCTTC. It yields the protein CASSLRAFTYNEQFF.

This clonotype came up many times. This rearrangement joins TRBV14 to TRBJ2-7, with TRBD1 matching over 12 bases. The CDR3 contains 18 residues. Germline V gives CDR1 SGHDN, CDR2 FVKESK. The V segment lost 2 bases and the J segment 2 bases; nucleotides outside the gene matches: 10. CDR3 in amino acids: CASSQKGQGAFSTYEQYF. In DNA, the CDR3 is TGTGCCAGCAGCCAAAAGGGACAGGGGGCTTTCAGCACCTACGAGCAGTACTTC.

This clonotype was found many times. The V and J genes are TRBV11-1 and TRBJ1-1; D possibly corresponds to TRBD1 (6 bases). V shed 3 bases and J shed 7 bases, with 15 bases lying between them. The CDR3 length is 14 residues. Germline V gene lookup returns CDR1 SGHAT and CDR2 FQDESV (reference sequence). The CDR3 is CASSFHREGGEAFF. The CDR3 bases are TGTGCCAGCAGCTTCCACAGGGAAGGCGGTGAAGCTTTCTTT. Combining the CDR3 with reference TRBV11-1 and TRBJ1-1 gives the whole variable domain EAEVAQSPRYKITEKSQAVAFWCDPISGHATLYWYRQILGQGPELLVQFQDESVVDDSQLPKDRFSAERLKGVDSTLKIQPAELGDSAMYLCASSFHREGGEAFFGQGTRLTVV.

This clonotype was recorded at least ten times. The chain has TRBV10-3 and TRBJ2-7, with D possibly TRBD2 on 5 matching bases. V was shortened by 0 bases and J by 6 bases, with 12 bases between the two germline ends. The CDR3 contains 14 residues. The germline V gene has CDR1 ENHRY and CDR2 SYGVKD. The CDR3 sequence: CAISESSPGGEQYF. The CDR3 nucleotides read TGTGCCATCAGTGAGTCCAGTCCAGGAGGCGAGCAGTACTTC.

The V call is TRBV4-1, the J call TRBJ2-1, with 8 bases fitting TRBD2. V shed 4 bases, J shed 1 base, and the junction held 6 bases outside the gene matches. This CDR3 region has 16 residues. Germline assignment: CDR1 MGHRA and CDR2 YSYEKL. CDR3 nucleotide sequence: TGCGCCAGCAGCCCCGGGAGGGGGAAATCCTACAATGAGCAGTTCTTC. Protein sequence: CASSPGRGKSYNEQFF.

This chain joins TRBV12-3 or TRBV12-4 and TRBJ2-6; 11 bases align to TRBD1. The CDR3 contains 18 residues. The J segment lost 0 bases and the V segment lost 6 bases, leaving 7 bases of the junction unmatched. This CDR3 is CASSVTGTGGSGANVLTF. CDR3 coding DNA: TGTGCCAGCAGCGTAACCGGGACAGGGGGCTCTGGGGCCAACGTCCTGACTTTC.

This clonotype was found many times. The gene calls are TRBV5-1 and TRBJ1-1; 7 bases agree with TRBD1. CDR3 size: 15 residues. The V gene's germline CDR1 is SGHRS and CDR2 YFSETQ. The J segment lost 3 bases and the V segment lost 4 bases, leaving 9 bases of the junction unmatched. CDR3 region: CASSSQGVGDTEAFF. The CDR3 DNA reads as TGCGCCAGCAGCAGCCAGGGGGTAGGGGACACTGAAGCTTTCTTT.